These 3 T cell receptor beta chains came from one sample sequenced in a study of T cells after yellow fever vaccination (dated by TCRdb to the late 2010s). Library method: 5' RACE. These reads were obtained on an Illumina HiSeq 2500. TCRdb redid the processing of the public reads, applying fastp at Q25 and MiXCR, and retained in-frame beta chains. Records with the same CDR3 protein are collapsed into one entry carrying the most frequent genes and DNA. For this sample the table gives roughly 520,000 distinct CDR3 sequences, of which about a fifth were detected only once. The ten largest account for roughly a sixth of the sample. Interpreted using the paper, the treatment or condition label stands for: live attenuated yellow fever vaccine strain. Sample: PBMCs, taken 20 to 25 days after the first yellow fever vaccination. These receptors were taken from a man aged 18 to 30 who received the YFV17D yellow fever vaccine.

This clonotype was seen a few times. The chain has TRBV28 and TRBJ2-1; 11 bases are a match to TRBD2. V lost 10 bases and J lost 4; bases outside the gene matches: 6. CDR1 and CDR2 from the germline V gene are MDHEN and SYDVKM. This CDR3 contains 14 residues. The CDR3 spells CATLIAGGYNEQFF. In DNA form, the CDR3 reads TGTGCCACCCTCATAGCGGGGGGGTACAATGAGCAGTTCTTC.

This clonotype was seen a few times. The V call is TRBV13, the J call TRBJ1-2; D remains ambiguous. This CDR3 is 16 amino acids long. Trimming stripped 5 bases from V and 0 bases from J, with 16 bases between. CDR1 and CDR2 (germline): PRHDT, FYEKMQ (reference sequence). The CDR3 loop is CASSPPRVYPNYGYTF. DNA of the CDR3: TGTGCCAGCAGCCCCCCAAGGGTTTATCCTAACTATGGCTACACCTTC.

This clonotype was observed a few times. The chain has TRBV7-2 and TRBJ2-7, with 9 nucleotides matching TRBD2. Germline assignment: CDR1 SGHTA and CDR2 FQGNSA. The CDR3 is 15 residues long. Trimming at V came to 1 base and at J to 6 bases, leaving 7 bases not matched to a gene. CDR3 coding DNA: TGTGCCAGCAGCTTAGTTGGGCTAGCGGGGATCGAGCAGTACTTC. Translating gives CASSLVGLAGIEQYF.